This T cell receptor beta chain was profiled in a study of shared clonotypes between healthy human individuals. Healthy HIV-negative adults without recent acute infections or vaccinations served as donors. Deep-level assay runs were performed. Unsorted PBMC replicate PCRs used roughly 270 ng DNA, tens of thousands of T cell genomes. Study processing details: ImmunoSEQ sequences covered only the junction and lacked quality scores; filtering therefore differed. This table comes from immunoSEQ multiplex PCR, and its TCRdb copy is limited to in-frame clones, with some not included. The V and J calls and clone size were taken over from that table, and D and trimming were inferred from the DNA. The table shows fewer than 600,000 clones, with roughly 83% occurring only once. Germline CDR1 reads SQVTM; CDR2 reads ANQGSEA. The CDR3 has 12 amino acids. V lost 4 bases, J lost 8 bases, and 12 bases lay in between.

This TCR was recovered from a woman aged 35 to 49 in good health. Some clones in this sample may be carry-over from other donors' samples. Input material: PBMCs. The chain links TRBV29-1 to TRBJ2-1, with D perhaps TRBD1 or TRBD2 (6 bases each). The DNA of the CDR3 is TGCAGCGTTGTCAGGGGAGGCGATGAGCAGTTCTTC. It codes for CSVVRGGDEQFF.